This T cell receptor beta chain appears in the sequencing data of a study of CXCR3-negative and CXCR3-positive naive CD8 T cells. General study points: Naive CXCR3-positive and CXCR3-negative cells shared TRBV-TRBJ usage; memory cells diverged.

CDR3 length equals 12 residues. The germline gives CDR1 SEHNR, CDR2 FQNEAQ (reference sequence). With regard to this clonotype: Antigen specificity is unknown.

The libraries of TRB cDNA were prepared using 5' RACE with UMI labels. TCRdb reprocessed the 5' RACE reads and keeps a single row for each CDR3 protein, giving no DNA. The listing contains roughly 86,000 distinct CDR3 sequences. The clonotype comes from a human donor in good health. Some clones in this sample may be carry-over from other donors' samples. Sequenced material: naive CXCR3- CD8+ T cells from blood. Subset meaning: CD45RO-CCR7+CD27+CD95- naive CD8+ T cells lacking CXCR3 (TNR3-). The genes are TRBV7-9 and TRBJ2-7. The CDR3 protein is CASSLGRSEQYF.